Presented here are 24 T cell receptor beta chains from one specimen sequenced in a study of blood T cell repertoires in COVID-19 (dated by TCRdb to the early 2020s). Library preparation employed the immunoSEQ multiplex PCR assay. This is the immuneACCESS table as TCRdb keeps it, with only in-frame sequences that have V and J called. A part of the clones is gone; compared with another copy, unresolved V genes explain less than half, and the rest is unexplained. The sample has 150,000 to 200,000 clones on record, about 80% of them singletons. The ten largest account for approximately 22% of the sample. Sequenced sample: peripheral blood. These receptor sequences come from a woman over 75 with acute or convalescent COVID-19.

The gene calls are TRBV19 and TRBJ2-3; maybe TRBD2 (5 bases). Trimming cost V 2 bases and J 6 bases, with 6 bases left between them. The germline gives CDR1 LNHDA, CDR2 SQIVND (reference sequence). This CDR3 is 12 amino acids long. Here the CDR3 DNA reads TGTGCCAGTAGTATAACGGGGGATACGCAGTATTTT. This codes for CASSITGDTQYF.

The chain uses TRBV11-3 and TRBJ2-1; D is perhaps TRBD2 (6 bases). V was clipped by 5 bases and J by 0 bases, with 14 bases between them. CDR1 is SGHNT, CDR2 YENEEA, per germline. The CDR3 is 16 residues long. The DNA of the CDR3 is TGTGCCAGCAGCCAAAACGGGGGTAGCTCCTACAATGAGCAGTTCTTC. Amino acid sequence: CASSQNGGSSYNEQFF.

V is TRBV2 and J is TRBJ2-7, with TRBD1 identical over 9 bases. From germline, CDR1 is SNHLY and CDR2 FYNNEI. The CDR3 extends over 14 amino acids. After removal of 7 bases from V and 2 bases from J, the junction contained 6 bases not matched to a gene. CDR3 sequence reads: CASIPGQGPYEQYF. CDR3 nucleotides: TGTGCCAGCATACCGGGACAGGGCCCCTACGAGCAGTACTTC.

The rearrangement links TRBV21-1 to TRBJ2-3; the table names TRBD2, a call not compared with the DNA. TRBV21-1 is deemed a pseudogene. The CDR3 is 16 residues long. The DNA for the CDR3 is TGTGCCAGCAGCAATTGGGGACTAGCGGAAACAGATACGCAGTATTTT. Protein: CASSNWGLAETDTQYF.

The table lists this clone with a few counts. This sequence joins TRBV3-1 (or the pseudogene TRBV3-2) and TRBJ1-2; D ambiguous. Trimming removed 4 bases at V and 4 bases at J, with 13 bases between. Germline-derived CDR1 and CDR2 are LGHDT and YNNKEL (reference sequence). CDR3 size: 14 residues. CDR3 in DNA: TGTGCCAGCAGCCCGGAGGCTTACAGCTATGGCTACACCTTC. Translating gives CASSPEAYSYGYTF.

The chain is built from TRBV4-1 and TRBJ2-7, with TRBD1 matching over 8 bases. This CDR3 contains 15 residues. V trimming: 2 bases; J trimming: 1 base; junction bases outside the gene matches: 4. CDR1 and CDR2 (germline): MGHRA, YSYEKL. CDR3 DNA: TGCGCCAGCAGCCAACAAGACAGGGGATCCTACGAGCAGTACTTC. It encodes CASSQQDRGSYEQYF.

The V gene is TRBV7-9, the J gene TRBJ2-5; the D gene is possibly TRBD2 (6 bases). The length of the CDR3 is 14 residues. Germline assignment: CDR1 SEHNR and CDR2 FQNEAQ (reference sequence). The V end lost 5 bases, the J end lost 5 bases, and 15 bases lay between the germline ends. The CDR3 nucleotides are TGTGCCAGCAGCGATTGGGACTTTCGGGAGACCCAGTACTTC. This codes for CASSDWDFRETQYF. The full variable domain, in which reference TRBV7-9 and TRBJ2-5 provide the parts outside the CDR3, is DTGVSQNPRHKITKRGQNVTFRCDPISEHNRLYWYRQTLGQGPEFLTYFQNEAQLEKSRLLSDRFSAERPKGSFSTLEIQRTEQGDSAMYLCASSDWDFRETQYFGPGTRLLVL.

V usage is TRBV18 and J usage is TRBJ2-7, with TRBD1 matching 10 bases. CDR1 and CDR2 (germline): KGHSH, LQKENI. This CDR3 region has 14 residues. With 0 bases clipped from V and 5 bases from J, the junction kept 1 base outside the gene matches. The CDR3 sequence is CASSPPGTGDEQYF. The CDR3 DNA follows: TGTGCCAGCTCACCACCCGGGACAGGGGACGAGCAGTACTTC.

The sample holds one count of this clone. The rearrangement uses TRBV13 and TRBJ2-3; D not resolved. Germline CDR1 is PRHDT and CDR2 is FYEKMQ (reference sequence). The ends were cut back, 3 bases at V and 4 bases at J, with 8 bases in the middle. This CDR3 has 13 amino acids. The CDR3: CASSFRYPDTQYF. The CDR3 nucleotides read TGTGCCAGCAGCTTCAGATACCCAGATACGCAGTATTTT.

The genes are TRBV5-8 and TRBJ2-1; 9 nucleotides match TRBD1. Germline V gene lookup returns CDR1 SGHTS and CDR2 YDEGEE. This CDR3 has 15 residues. The trim removed 2 bases at V and 5 bases at J, leaving 5 bases unmatched. CDR3 protein: CASSFGTGKDNEQFF. The CDR3 DNA follows: TGTGCCAGCAGCTTTGGGACAGGGAAAGACAATGAGCAGTTCTTC.

The chain joins TRBV19 to TRBJ1-1; D is undetermined. V gave up 5 bases and J gave up 5 bases, with 15 bases separating them. The CDR3 covers 14 residues. Per the germline V gene, CDR1 is LNHDA and CDR2 is SQIVND (reference sequence). In nucleotides, the CDR3 is TGTGCCAGTAGTCCCAGTATAATCAGGACTGAAGCTTTCTTT. This sequence encodes CASSPSIIRTEAFF. Looking up the rest from reference TRBV19 and TRBJ1-1 gives the full variable domain: DGGITQSPKYLFRKEGQNVTLSCEQNLNHDAMYWYRQDPGQGLRLIYYSQIVNDFQKGDIAEGYSVSREKKESFPLTVTSAQKNPTAFYLCASSPSIIRTEAFFGQGTRLTVV.

The CDR3 region is CASSPSGRAYQETQYF. The DNA for the CDR3 is TGTGCCAGCAGTCCTAGCGGGAGGGCCTATCAAGAGACCCAGTACTTC. The gene calls are TRBV7-9 and TRBJ2-5, with 12 bases matching TRBD2. CDR3 size: 16 residues. The V gene end was trimmed by 6 bases and the J gene end by 2 bases; junction bases not matched to a gene: 7. CDR1 and CDR2 (germline): SEHNR, FQNEAQ (reference sequence).

The CDR3 nucleotides read TGTGCCAGCAGCCGACTAGCGCATGAGCAGTTCTTC. Translation gives CASSRLAHEQFF. The V and J genes are TRBV4-2 and TRBJ2-1; 8 nucleotides match TRBD2. Germline CDR1 is LGHNA and CDR2 is YNFKEQ. J gave up 8 bases and V 4 bases, and 1 base lay outside the gene matches. The CDR3 sequence is 12 residues long.

This rearrangement joins TRBV7-2 to TRBJ1-3, with 10 bases fitting TRBD1. The trim removed 4 bases at V and 8 bases at J, leaving 11 bases unmatched. CDR3 length: 16 residues. Germline loops: CDR1 SGHTA, CDR2 FQGNSA. The CDR3 region is CASSSGPGQGSYTIYF. In DNA form, the CDR3 reads TGTGCCAGCAGCTCGGGGCCGGGACAGGGGTCCTACACCATATATTTT.

This clone was found a few times. The genes are TRBV6-6 and TRBJ2-3, with TRBD2 matching over 8 bases. The CDR3 is 15 amino acids. Germline loops: CDR1 MNHNY, CDR2 SVGAGI (reference sequence). The junction had 9 bases not matched to a gene; V was cut back by 2 bases and J by 8 bases. The CDR3 region is CASSYARGGLRTQYF. The CDR3 region has the DNA TGTGCCAGCAGTTACGCCCGGGGGGGACTACGTACGCAGTATTTT.

V is TRBV4-1 and J is TRBJ1-1; the D gene is possibly TRBD1 (5 bases). The ends were cut back, 1 base at V and 1 base at J, with 19 bases in the middle. The CDR3 consists of 18 residues. Germline CDR1 reads MGHRA; CDR2 reads YSYEKL. CDR3 amino acids: CASSQANNLGPTNTEAFF. Here the CDR3 DNA reads TGCGCCAGCAGCCAAGCCAACAACTTGGGGCCGACGAACACTGAAGCTTTCTTT.

In DNA, the CDR3 is TGTGCCAGTAGTGCCGGGACTACCTCCTACGAGCAGTACTTC. Its translation is CASSAGTTSYEQYF. V is TRBV19 and J is TRBJ2-7; the match to TRBD2 covers 7 bases. The germline V gene has CDR1 LNHDA and CDR2 SQIVND (reference sequence). This CDR3 has 14 residues. V lost 5 bases, J lost 0 bases, and 4 bases stayed unmatched.

The chain employs TRBV5-6 and TRBJ1-5, with D tentatively TRBD1 (5 bases). V was trimmed by 2 bases and J by 4 bases, leaving 16 bases between them. The CDR3 sequence is 16 residues long. Germline V lookup: CDR1 SGHDT, CDR2 YYEEEE. The CDR3 sequence: CASSFLGQGGNQPQHF. The CDR3 DNA follows: TGTGCCAGCAGCTTTTTGGGGCAGGGAGGAAATCAGCCCCAGCATTTT.

This chain's CDR3 is CASSLAVPGRGYNSPLHF. CDR3 bases: TGTGCCAGCAGCTTAGCGGTACCAGGGAGGGGATATAATTCACCCCTCCACTTT. The V and J genes are TRBV7-9 and TRBJ1-6, with D tentatively TRBD1 (5 bases). V was cut by 0 bases and J by 4 bases, with 16 bases left in between. Germline lookup yields CDR1 SEHNR and CDR2 FQNEAQ (reference sequence). The CDR3 totals 18 residues. Drawing the rest from reference TRBV7-9 and TRBJ1-6, the complete variable domain is DTGVSQNPRHKITKRGQNVTFRCDPISEHNRLYWYRQTLGQGPEFLTYFQNEAQLEKSRLLSDRFSAERPKGSFSTLEIQRTEQGDSAMYLCASSLAVPGRGYNSPLHFGNGTRLTVT.

The rearrangement links TRBV24-1 to TRBJ1-2, with D hard to call. Per the germline V gene, CDR1 is KGHDR and CDR2 is SFDVKD. Trimming removed 2 bases from V and 6 bases from J, with 12 bases in between. CDR3 length equals 14 residues. CDR3 region: CATSDSWRHNGYTF. The CDR3 DNA reads TGTGCCACCAGTGATTCGTGGCGGCATAATGGCTACACCTTC.

V is TRBV19 and J is TRBJ2-5, with 7 bases aligning to TRBD1. The CDR3 consists of 13 residues. With 6 bases clipped from V and 2 bases from J, the junction kept 3 bases outside the gene matches. Germline CDR1 reads LNHDA; CDR2 reads SQIVND (reference sequence). This CDR3 is CASSGTVQETQYF. The CDR3 DNA reads as TGTGCCAGTAGCGGGACAGTTCAAGAGACCCAGTACTTC.

The rearrangement joins TRBV10-3 to TRBJ2-1; D is unresolved. Germline V gene data show CDR1 as ENHRY and CDR2 as SYGVKD. With 3 bases removed from V and 9 bases from J, the gap between germline ends came to 18 bases. This CDR3 contains 15 residues. The CDR3 nucleotides read TGTGCCATCAGTGAATATTCAAGTGGAGTTGGTGAGCAGTTCTTC. Translation: CAISEYSSGVGEQFF.

V usage is TRBV7-2 and J usage is TRBJ1-2, with D perhaps matching TRBD1 (5 bases). Per the germline V gene, CDR1 is SGHTA and CDR2 is FQGNSA. This CDR3 region has 13 residues. V lost 7 bases, J lost 7 bases, and 16 bases lay in between. CDR3 in amino acids: CASTGAQGLGYTF. DNA for the CDR3: TGTGCCAGCACCGGGGCCCAGGGACTTGGCTACACCTTC.

The V gene is TRBV3-1 (or the pseudogene TRBV3-2), the J gene TRBJ2-5; D gene ambiguous. The ends were cut back, 0 bases at V and 0 bases at J, with 8 bases in the middle. The germline V gene encodes CDR1 LGHDT and CDR2 YNNKEL (reference sequence). The CDR3 extends over 15 amino acids. CDR3 sequence reads: CASSQDNRYQETQYF. The CDR3, as DNA: TGTGCCAGCAGCCAAGATAACCGGTACCAAGAGACCCAGTACTTC.